This record looks at one T cell receptor beta chain sequence and its context. Its antigen is currently unknown. The CDR3 covers 15 residues. Germline V CDR1 and CDR2: SGHNT, YENEEA. Trimming removed 2 bases at V and 5 bases at J, with 13 bases between. This entry comes from a study of cytomegalovirus exposure and HLA in healthy donors. Turning to the study itself: For the approximately 400 genotyped donors, about 81% fell within the Caucasian-associated ancestry cluster.

Both 60 Vbeta primers and 13 Jbeta primers went into the PCR. Generated by immunoSEQ multiplex PCR, the TCRdb table keeps only in-frame clones and is missing some. The sample yields 150,000 to 200,000 clones, around four fifths seen once. Study findings and constraints: In terms of immune exposure information, only CMV serostatus was available.

The receptor was derived from a woman aged 50 to 60 in good health and CMV-seropositive. The chain employs TRBV11-3 and TRBJ2-1; D gene ambiguous. The specimen was PBMCs. This chain's CDR3 is CASSLSFRFDNEQFF. The CDR3 DNA reads as TGTGCCAGCAGCTTATCTTTCCGTTTCGACAATGAGCAGTTCTTC. Complete variable domain (other parts from reference TRBV11-3 and TRBJ2-1): EAGVVQSPRYKIIEKKQPVAFWCNPISGHNTLYWYLQNLGQGPELLIRYENEEAVDDSQLPKDRFSAERLKGVDSTLKIQPAELGDSAVYLCASSLSFRFDNEQFFGPGTRLTVL.